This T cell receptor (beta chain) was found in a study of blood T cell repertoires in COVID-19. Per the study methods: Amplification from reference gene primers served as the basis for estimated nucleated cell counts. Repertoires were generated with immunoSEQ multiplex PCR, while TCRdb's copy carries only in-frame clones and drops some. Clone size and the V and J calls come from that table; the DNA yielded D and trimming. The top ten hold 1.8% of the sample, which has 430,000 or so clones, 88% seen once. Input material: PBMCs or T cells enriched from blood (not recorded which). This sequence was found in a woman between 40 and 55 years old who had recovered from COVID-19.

CDR3 protein: CASSRTGTTEAFF. The CDR3 DNA follows: TGTGCCAGCAGTAGGACAGGAACTACTGAAGCTTTCTTT. The rearrangement uses TRBV12-3 or TRBV12-4 and TRBJ1-1, with 7 bases fitting TRBD1. The CDR3 spans 13 residues. Trimming cost V 5 bases and J 5 bases; bases outside gene matches: 5.